This T cell receptor beta chain was obtained from a study of cytomegalovirus exposure and HLA in healthy donors. Study information: Early released data had tens of millions of unique TCRs, all coming from HLA-typed donors.

From germline, CDR1 is SGHTA and CDR2 FQGNSA. The CDR3 has 13 amino acids. V shed 5 bases and J shed 4 bases, with 9 bases lying between them. For this clone: The antigen is unknown.

PCR amplification relied on 60 Vbeta primers (plus 13 Jbeta primers). Here immunoSEQ multiplex PCR was the method, and the copy in TCRdb shows in-frame clones only, minus some. The sample has 120,000 or so clones, over 75% seen once. General study results and limits: Productive status was seen about 87% or about 30% of the time for most TCR beta V segments in an earlier analysis. Accurate predictions that matched the HLA-A and HLA-B alleles of most subjects were reportedly made from TCR beta sequences.

The origin of this receptor is a man aged 18 to 30 in good health and CMV-seropositive. The chain is built from TRBV7-2 and TRBJ1-3; D is uncertain. Material: PBMCs. For the CDR3, the DNA is TGTGCCAGCAGCCAGGCTCGGGGAAACACCATATATTTT. This encodes CASSQARGNTIYF.